This T cell receptor (beta chain) was documented in a study of OX40 agonist ivuxolimab in advanced cancers. Germline V CDR1 and CDR2: LNHDA, SQIVND (reference sequence). The V end was cut by 6 bases, the J end by 0 bases, with 12 bases between. The CDR3 is 16 amino acids. Baseline was the first blood sampling point, followed by cycle 4 day 1 and cycle 7 day 1. The table came from immunoSEQ multiplex PCR; TCRdb's copy has only in-frame clones and leaves some out. The sample has roughly 63,000 clones; around 91% are singletons. This chain joins TRBV19 and TRBJ2-6; D may be TRBD1 or TRBD2 (5 bases each). This clonotype originated in an adult with an advanced solid tumor such as melanoma, head and neck, liver or kidney cancer. The source was CD4+ or CD8+ T cells sorted from blood, collected in a trial of the OX40 agonist ivuxolimab. The CDR3 nucleotides are TGTGCCAGTAGGGGGACCAGTAGCTCTGGGGCCAACGTCCTGACTTTC. Its protein is CASRGTSSSGANVLTF.